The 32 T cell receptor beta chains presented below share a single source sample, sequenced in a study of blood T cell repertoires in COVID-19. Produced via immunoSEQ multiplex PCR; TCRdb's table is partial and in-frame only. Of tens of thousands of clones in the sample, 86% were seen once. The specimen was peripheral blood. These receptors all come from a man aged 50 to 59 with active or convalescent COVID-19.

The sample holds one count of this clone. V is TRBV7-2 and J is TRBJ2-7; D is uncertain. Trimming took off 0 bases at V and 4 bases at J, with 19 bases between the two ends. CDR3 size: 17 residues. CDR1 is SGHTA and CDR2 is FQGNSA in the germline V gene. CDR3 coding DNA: TGTGCCAGCAGCTTAGCGCTCCCAGGTCGGTCTGCTTACGAGCAGTACTTC. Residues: CASSLALPGRSAYEQYF.

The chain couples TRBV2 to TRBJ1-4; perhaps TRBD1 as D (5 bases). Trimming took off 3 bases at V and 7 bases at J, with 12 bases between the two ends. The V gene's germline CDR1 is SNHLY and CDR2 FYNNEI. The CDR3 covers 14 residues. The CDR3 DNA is TGTGCCAGCAGTGACAGGGCCAGGCGTGAAAAACTGTTTTTT. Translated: CASSDRARREKLFF.

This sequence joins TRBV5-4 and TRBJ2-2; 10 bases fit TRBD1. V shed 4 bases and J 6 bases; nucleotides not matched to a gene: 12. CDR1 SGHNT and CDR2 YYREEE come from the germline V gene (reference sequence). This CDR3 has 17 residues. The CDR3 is CASSPKRGQGIAGELFF. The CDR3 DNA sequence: TGTGCCAGCAGCCCAAAGAGGGGACAGGGGATCGCCGGGGAGCTGTTTTTT.

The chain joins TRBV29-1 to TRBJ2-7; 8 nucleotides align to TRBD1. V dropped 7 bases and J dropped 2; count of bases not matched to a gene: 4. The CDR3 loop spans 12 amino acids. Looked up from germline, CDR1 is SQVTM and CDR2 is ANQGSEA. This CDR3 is CSAGQVTYEQYF. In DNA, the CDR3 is TGCAGCGCGGGACAGGTGACCTACGAGCAGTACTTC.

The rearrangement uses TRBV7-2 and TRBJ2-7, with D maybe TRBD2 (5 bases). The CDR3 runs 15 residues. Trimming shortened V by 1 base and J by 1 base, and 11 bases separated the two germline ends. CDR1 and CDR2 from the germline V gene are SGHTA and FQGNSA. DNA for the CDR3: TGTGCCAGCAGCTTAGGTCTGGACTCGTCCTACGAGCAGTACTTC. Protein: CASSLGLDSSYEQYF.

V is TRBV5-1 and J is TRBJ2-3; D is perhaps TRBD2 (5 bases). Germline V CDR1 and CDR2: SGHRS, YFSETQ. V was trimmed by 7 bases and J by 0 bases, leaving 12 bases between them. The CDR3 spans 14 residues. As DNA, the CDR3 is TGCGCCAGCTCGGTAGCGTTTAGCACAGATACGCAGTATTTT. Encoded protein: CASSVAFSTDTQYF.

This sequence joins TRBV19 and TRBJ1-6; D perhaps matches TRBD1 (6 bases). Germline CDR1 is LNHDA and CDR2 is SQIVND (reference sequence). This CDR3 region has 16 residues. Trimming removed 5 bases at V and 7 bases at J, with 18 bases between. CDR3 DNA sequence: TGTGCCAGTAGTCCAGACCCCATAACAGGGAATTCACCCCTCCACTTT. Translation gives CASSPDPITGNSPLHF.

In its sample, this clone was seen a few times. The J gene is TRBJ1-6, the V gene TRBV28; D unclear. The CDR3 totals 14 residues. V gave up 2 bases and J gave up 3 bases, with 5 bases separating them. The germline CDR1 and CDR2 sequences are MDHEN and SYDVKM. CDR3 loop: CASSLINYNSPLHF. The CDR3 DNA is TGTGCCAGCAGTTTAATTAACTATAATTCACCCCTCCACTTT.

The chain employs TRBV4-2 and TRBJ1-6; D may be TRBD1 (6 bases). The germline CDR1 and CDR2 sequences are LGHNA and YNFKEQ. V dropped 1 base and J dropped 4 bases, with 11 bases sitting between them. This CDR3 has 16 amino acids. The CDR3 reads CASSQAGDRYNSPLHF. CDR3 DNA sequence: TGTGCCAGCAGCCAAGCAGGGGACCGATATAATTCACCCCTCCACTTT.

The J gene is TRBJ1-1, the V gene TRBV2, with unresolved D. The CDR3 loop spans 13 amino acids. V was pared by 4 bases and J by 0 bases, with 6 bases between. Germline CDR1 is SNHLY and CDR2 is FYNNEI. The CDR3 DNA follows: TGTGCCAGCAGTGCGCGGATGAACACTGAAGCTTTCTTT. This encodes CASSARMNTEAFF.

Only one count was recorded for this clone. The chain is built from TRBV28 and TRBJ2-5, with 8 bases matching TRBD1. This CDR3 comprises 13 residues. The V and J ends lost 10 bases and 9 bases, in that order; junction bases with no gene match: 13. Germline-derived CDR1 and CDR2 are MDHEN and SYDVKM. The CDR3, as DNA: TGTGCCACCGACCCCGGCAGGGGGCCTTCCCAGTACTTC. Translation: CATDPGRGPSQYF.

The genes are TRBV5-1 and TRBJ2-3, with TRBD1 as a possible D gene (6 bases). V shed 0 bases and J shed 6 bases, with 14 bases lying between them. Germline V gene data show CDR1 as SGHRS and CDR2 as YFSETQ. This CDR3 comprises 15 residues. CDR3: CASSLEGRQADTQYF. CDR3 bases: TGCGCCAGCAGCTTGGAGGGACGACAGGCGGATACGCAGTATTTT.

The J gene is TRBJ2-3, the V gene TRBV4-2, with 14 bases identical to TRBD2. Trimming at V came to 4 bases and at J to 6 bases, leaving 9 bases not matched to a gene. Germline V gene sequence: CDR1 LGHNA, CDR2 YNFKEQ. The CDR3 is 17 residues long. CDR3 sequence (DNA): TGTGCCAGCAGCCCTAGACTAGCGGGAGGGCCATCCGATACGCAGTATTTT. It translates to CASSPRLAGGPSDTQYF.

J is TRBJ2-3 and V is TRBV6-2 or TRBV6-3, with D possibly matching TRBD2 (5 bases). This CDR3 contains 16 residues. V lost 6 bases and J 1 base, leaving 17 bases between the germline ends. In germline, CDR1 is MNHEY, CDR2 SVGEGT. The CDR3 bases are TGTGCCAGCAGCGAAGGGTCGCTGGGAGGCACAGATACGCAGTATTTT. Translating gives CASSEGSLGGTDTQYF.

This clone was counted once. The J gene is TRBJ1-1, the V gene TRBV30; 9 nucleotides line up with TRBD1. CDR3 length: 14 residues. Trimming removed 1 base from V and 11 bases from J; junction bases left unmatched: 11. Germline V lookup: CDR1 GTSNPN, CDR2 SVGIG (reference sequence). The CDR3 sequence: CAWSGNRGRGKAFF. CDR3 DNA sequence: TGTGCCTGGAGTGGTAACAGGGGGCGCGGAAAGGCTTTCTTT.

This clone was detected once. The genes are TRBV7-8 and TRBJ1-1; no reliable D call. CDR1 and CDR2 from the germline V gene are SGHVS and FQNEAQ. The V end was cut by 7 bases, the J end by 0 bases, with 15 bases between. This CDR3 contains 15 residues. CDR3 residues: CASTLTGRMNTEAFF. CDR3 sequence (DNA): TGTGCCAGCACCTTGACGGGAAGAATGAACACTGAAGCTTTCTTT.

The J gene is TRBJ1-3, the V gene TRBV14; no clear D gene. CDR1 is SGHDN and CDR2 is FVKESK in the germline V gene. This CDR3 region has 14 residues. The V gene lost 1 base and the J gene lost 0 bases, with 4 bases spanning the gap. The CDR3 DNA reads TGTGCCAGCAGCCAAGTCAACTCTGGAAACACCATATATTTT. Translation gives CASSQVNSGNTIYF. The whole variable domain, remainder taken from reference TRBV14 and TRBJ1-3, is EAGVTQFPSHSVIEKGQTVTLRCDPISGHDNLYWYRRVMGKEIKFLLHFVKESKQDESGMPNNRFLAERTGGTYSTLKVQPAELEDSGVYFCASSQVNSGNTIYFGEGSWLTVV.

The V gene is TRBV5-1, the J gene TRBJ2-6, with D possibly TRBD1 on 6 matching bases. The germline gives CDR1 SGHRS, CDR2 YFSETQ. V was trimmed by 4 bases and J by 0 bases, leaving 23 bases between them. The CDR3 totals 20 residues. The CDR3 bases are TGCGCCAGCAGCGAGATACTAATCCGGGGACAAGACTCTGGGGCCAACGTCCTGACTTTC. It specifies CASSEILIRGQDSGANVLTF.

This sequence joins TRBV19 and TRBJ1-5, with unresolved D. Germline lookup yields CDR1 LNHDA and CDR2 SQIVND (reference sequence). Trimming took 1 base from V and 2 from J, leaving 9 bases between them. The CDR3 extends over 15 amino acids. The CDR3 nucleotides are TGTGCCAGTAGTATAGTTGGTCGGGGCAATCAGCCCCAGCATTTT. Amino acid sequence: CASSIVGRGNQPQHF.

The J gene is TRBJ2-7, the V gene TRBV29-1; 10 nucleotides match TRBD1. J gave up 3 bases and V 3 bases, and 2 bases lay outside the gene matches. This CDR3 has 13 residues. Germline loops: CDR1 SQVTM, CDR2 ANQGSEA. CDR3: CSVEDRGNYEQYF. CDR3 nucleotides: TGCAGCGTTGAGGACAGGGGGAACTACGAGCAGTACTTC.

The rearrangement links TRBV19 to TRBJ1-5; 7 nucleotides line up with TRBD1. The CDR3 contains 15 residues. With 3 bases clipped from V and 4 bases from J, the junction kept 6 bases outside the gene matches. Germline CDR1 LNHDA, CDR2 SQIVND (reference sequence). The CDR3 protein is CASSMGRQGNQPQHF. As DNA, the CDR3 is TGTGCCAGTAGTATGGGACGACAGGGTAATCAGCCCCAGCATTTT. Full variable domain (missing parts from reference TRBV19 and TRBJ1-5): DGGITQSPKYLFRKEGQNVTLSCEQNLNHDAMYWYRQDPGQGLRLIYYSQIVNDFQKGDIAEGYSVSREKKESFPLTVTSAQKNPTAFYLCASSMGRQGNQPQHFGDGTRLSIL.

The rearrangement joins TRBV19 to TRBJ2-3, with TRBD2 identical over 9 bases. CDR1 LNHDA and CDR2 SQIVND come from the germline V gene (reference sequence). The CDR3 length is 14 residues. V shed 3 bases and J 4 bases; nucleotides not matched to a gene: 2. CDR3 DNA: TGTGCCAGTAGTATGTCTAGCGGGGCAGATACGCAGTATTTT. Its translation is CASSMSSGADTQYF.

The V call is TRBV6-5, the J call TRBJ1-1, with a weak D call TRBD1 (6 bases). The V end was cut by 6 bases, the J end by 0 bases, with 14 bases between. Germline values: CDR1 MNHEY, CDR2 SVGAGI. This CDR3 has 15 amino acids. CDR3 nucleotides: TGTGCCAGCAGGATTCAGGGGTCAATGAACACTGAAGCTTTCTTT. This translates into CASRIQGSMNTEAFF.

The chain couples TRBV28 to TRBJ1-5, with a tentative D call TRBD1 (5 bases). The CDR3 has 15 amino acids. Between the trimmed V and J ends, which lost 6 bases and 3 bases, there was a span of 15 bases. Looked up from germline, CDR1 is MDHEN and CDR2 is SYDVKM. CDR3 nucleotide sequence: TGTGCCAGCAGCCCGCGACAGATACTCAATCAGCCCCAGCATTTT. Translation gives CASSPRQILNQPQHF.

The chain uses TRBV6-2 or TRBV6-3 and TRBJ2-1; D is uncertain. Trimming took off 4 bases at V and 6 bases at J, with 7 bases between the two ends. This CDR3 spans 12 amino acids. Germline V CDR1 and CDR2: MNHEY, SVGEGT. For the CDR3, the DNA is TGTGCCAGCAGTTCTTATTCCAATGAGCAGTTCTTC. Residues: CASSSYSNEQFF.

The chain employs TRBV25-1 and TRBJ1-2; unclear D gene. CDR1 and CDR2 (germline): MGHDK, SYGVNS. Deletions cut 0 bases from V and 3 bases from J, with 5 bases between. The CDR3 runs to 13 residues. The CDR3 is CASSEYGDYGYTF. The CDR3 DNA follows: TGTGCCAGCAGTGAATACGGGGACTATGGCTACACCTTC.

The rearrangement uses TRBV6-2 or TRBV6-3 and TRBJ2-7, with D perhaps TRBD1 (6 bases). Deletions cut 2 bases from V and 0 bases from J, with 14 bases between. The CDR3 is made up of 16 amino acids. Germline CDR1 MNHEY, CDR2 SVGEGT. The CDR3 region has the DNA TGTGCCAGCAGTTACGTACAGGGCACCCTCTCCTACGAGCAGTACTTC. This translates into CASSYVQGTLSYEQYF.

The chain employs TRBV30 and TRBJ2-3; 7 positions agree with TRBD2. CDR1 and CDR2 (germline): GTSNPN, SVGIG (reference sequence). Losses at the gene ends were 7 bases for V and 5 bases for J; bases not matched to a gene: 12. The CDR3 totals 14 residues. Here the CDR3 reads CAFLTRGWGDTQYF. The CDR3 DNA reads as TGTGCCTTTCTGACGCGGGGGTGGGGAGATACGCAGTATTTT.

The CDR3 region has the DNA TGTGCCACCCAGGACATACGATACGAGCAGTACTTC. Translated, it gives CATQDIRYEQYF. The chain couples TRBV19 to TRBJ2-7; perhaps TRBD1 as D (5 bases). V lost 10 bases, J lost 4 bases, and 14 bases lay in between. Germline V gene sequence: CDR1 LNHDA, CDR2 SQIVND (reference sequence). The CDR3 length is 12 residues.

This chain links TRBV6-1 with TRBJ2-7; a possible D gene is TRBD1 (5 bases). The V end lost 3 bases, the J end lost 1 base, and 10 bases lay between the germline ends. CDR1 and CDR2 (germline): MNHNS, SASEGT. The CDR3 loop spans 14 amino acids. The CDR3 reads CASSDREPSYEQYF. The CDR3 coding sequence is TGTGCCAGCAGTGACAGGGAACCTTCCTACGAGCAGTACTTC.

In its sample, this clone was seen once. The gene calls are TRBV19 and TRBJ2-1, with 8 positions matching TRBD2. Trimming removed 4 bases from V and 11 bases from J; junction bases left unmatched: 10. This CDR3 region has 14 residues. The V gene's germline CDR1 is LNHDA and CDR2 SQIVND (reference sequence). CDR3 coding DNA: TGTGCCAGTAGTAGCCCCGGGACTAGGCAGAAGCAGTTCTTC. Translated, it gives CASSSPGTRQKQFF.

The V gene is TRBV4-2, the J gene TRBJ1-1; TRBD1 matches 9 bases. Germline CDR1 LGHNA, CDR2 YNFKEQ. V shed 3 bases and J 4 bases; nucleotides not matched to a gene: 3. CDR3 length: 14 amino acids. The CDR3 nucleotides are TGTGCCAGCAGCCAGGACAGGGGCGGCACTGAAGCTTTCTTT. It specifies CASSQDRGGTEAFF.